The 17 T cell receptor beta chains below all came from one sample that was sequenced in a study of blood T cells in healthy people across ages. It was with a sample-barcoded 5' primer and a J-beta primer mix that a second PCR of roughly 7 to 12 cycles was run. TCRdb re-derived calls from the 5' RACE reads in MiXCR, one entry per CDR3 protein. The repertoire includes hundreds of thousands of distinct CDR3 sequences, 40% to 45% of them detected once, and less than 25% sits in the top ten. Specimen: blood. The origin of the receptors is a woman aged 55 to 70 in good health.

There are a few counts of this clonotype. The chain links TRBV27 to TRBJ1-2; D unresolved. The CDR3 is 15 amino acids. Trimming cost V 0 bases and J 6 bases, with 14 bases left between them. CDR1 and CDR2 from the germline V gene are MNHEY and SMNVEV (reference sequence). The CDR3 loop is CASSLSEDRKNGYTF. For the CDR3, the DNA is TGTGCCAGCAGTTTATCGGAGGACCGGAAGAATGGCTACACCTTC.

The chain uses TRBV20-1 and TRBJ2-3; D is perhaps TRBD1 or TRBD2 (5 bases each). The germline CDR1 and CDR2 sequences are DFQATT and SNEGSKA (reference sequence). CDR3 length: 13 amino acids. Between the trimmed V and J ends, which lost 3 bases and 6 bases, there was a span of 13 bases. The CDR3 spells CSARGPPGDTQYF. In DNA form, the CDR3 reads TGCAGTGCTAGGGGACCACCCGGGGATACGCAGTATTTT.

The chain carries TRBV5-1 and TRBJ2-3; 14 bases line up with TRBD2. Germline values: CDR1 SGHRS, CDR2 YFSETQ. Trimming at V came to 4 bases and at J to 1 base, leaving 2 bases not matched to a gene. The CDR3 is made up of 16 amino acids. The CDR3 DNA reads TGCGCCAGCAGCAGACTAGCGGGAGGGGGCACAGATACGCAGTATTTT. This gives the protein CASSRLAGGGTDTQYF.

This clonotype occurred many times. J is TRBJ2-1 and V is TRBV20-1, with a possible D match to TRBD2 (6 bases). Looked up from germline, CDR1 is DFQATT and CDR2 is SNEGSKA (reference sequence). Trimming shortened V by 6 bases and J by 7 bases, and 10 bases separated the two germline ends. This CDR3 spans 11 amino acids. CDR3 region: CSARDWNEQFF. For the CDR3, the DNA is TGCAGTGCGCGGGACTGGAATGAGCAGTTCTTC.

The sample holds a few counts of this clonotype. The rearrangement uses TRBV3-1 and TRBJ2-3, with a weak D call TRBD2 (5 bases). Germline CDR1 LGHDT, CDR2 YNNKEL (reference sequence). V was clipped by 4 bases and J by 6 bases, with 14 bases between them. This CDR3 comprises 14 residues. CDR3 DNA: TGTGCCAGCAGCCTCGCGAGGGCTAGGGATACGCAGTATTTT. Its protein is CASSLARARDTQYF.

The gene calls are TRBV2 and TRBJ2-7, with D possibly being TRBD2 (5 bases). V lost 6 bases, J lost 6 bases, and 6 bases lay in between. Germline V gives CDR1 SNHLY, CDR2 FYNNEI. CDR3 length equals 10 residues. The CDR3 reads CASRLGEQYF. CDR3 nucleotides: TGTGCCAGCAGACTAGGCGAGCAGTACTTC.

There are a few counts of this clonotype. The chain recombines TRBV5-6 with TRBJ2-5, with 8 bases lining up with TRBD2. This CDR3 region has 18 residues. Trimming took 0 bases from V and 7 from J; bases not matched to a gene: 17. CDR1 is SGHDT and CDR2 is YYEEEE in the germline V gene. The CDR3 protein is CASSLVEGGLDLGRTQYF. The CDR3 DNA reads as TGTGCCAGCAGCTTGGTGGAGGGGGGACTAGACCTAGGCAGGACCCAGTACTTC.

Here the CDR3 reads CASSGGSTNEKLFF. The DNA for the CDR3 is TGTGCCAGCAGTGGGGGATCGACTAATGAAAAACTGTTTTTT. This chain links TRBV12-3 or TRBV12-4 with TRBJ1-4; D possibly corresponds to TRBD1 (5 bases). This CDR3 has 14 amino acids. V was pared by 5 bases and J by 2 bases, with 9 bases between.

This clonotype has more than one count but fewer than ten. The rearrangement joins TRBV7-3 to TRBJ2-3; TRBD2 matches 11 bases. The junction had 4 bases not matched to a gene; V was cut back by 5 bases and J by 3 bases. The CDR3 spans 15 residues. The V gene's germline CDR1 is SGHTA and CDR2 FQGTGA. CDR3 coding DNA: TGTGCCAGCAGCATAGCGGGGGGGCCGACAGATACGCAGTATTTT. Translating it yields CASSIAGGPTDTQYF.

The chain couples TRBV6-1 to TRBJ2-1; 10 bases line up with TRBD2. Germline V lookup: CDR1 MNHNS, CDR2 SASEGT. The CDR3 is 15 residues long. V shed 1 base, J shed 8 bases, and the junction held 5 bases outside the gene matches. CDR3 residues: CASSEEASGSYEQFF. In DNA, the CDR3 is TGTGCCAGCAGTGAAGAGGCTAGCGGGAGCTATGAGCAGTTCTTC.

This clonotype came up a few times. The gene calls are TRBV4-3 and TRBJ2-1; D unclear. Germline V gene data show CDR1 as LGHNA and CDR2 as YSLEER. V shed 3 bases and J shed 7 bases, with 10 bases lying between them. The CDR3 contains 13 residues. In nucleotides, the CDR3 is TGCGCCAGCAGCCACCTCGTTGGGAATGAGCAGTTCTTC. Translated, it gives CASSHLVGNEQFF.

This chain uses TRBV7-6 with TRBJ2-1; 9 bases are shared with TRBD1. Trimming removed 6 bases from V and 7 bases from J; junction bases left unmatched: 13. The CDR3 length is 16 residues. From germline, CDR1 is SGHVS and CDR2 FNYEAQ. CDR3 in DNA: TGTGCCAGCAGTCAGCCTGGGACAGGGAGATTAAATGAGCAGTTCTTC. Encoded protein: CASSQPGTGRLNEQFF.

The V call is TRBV5-1, the J call TRBJ1-3; D gene uncertain. The CDR3 is 14 amino acids. Trimming took off 4 bases at V and 0 bases at J, with 8 bases between the two ends. The germline V gene encodes CDR1 SGHRS and CDR2 YFSETQ. Here the CDR3 DNA reads TGCGCCAGCAGCGAGGACGGCTCTGGAAACACCATATATTTT. This codes for CASSEDGSGNTIYF.

The chain is built from TRBV27 and TRBJ1-6, with TRBD1 matching 9 bases. Looked up from germline, CDR1 is MNHEY and CDR2 is SMNVEV (reference sequence). This CDR3 is 17 amino acids long. Unmatched junction bases numbered 7, after V lost 4 bases and J lost 3 bases. CDR3 amino acids: CASSSIQGAIYNSPLHF. DNA for the CDR3: TGTGCCAGCAGTTCGATACAGGGGGCCATCTATAATTCACCCCTCCACTTT.

This clonotype has a handful of counts. This rearrangement joins TRBV9 to TRBJ2-3; TRBD2 matches 8 bases. In germline, CDR1 is SGDLS, CDR2 YYNGEE. The junction had 9 bases not matched to a gene; V was cut back by 0 bases and J by 6 bases. The CDR3 totals 16 residues. The CDR3 DNA is TGTGCCAGCAGCGTAGATACCGGGGGGGGCCGCGATACGCAGTATTTT. Translation gives CASSVDTGGGRDTQYF.

The rearrangement uses TRBV6-1 and TRBJ2-7; tentatively, D is TRBD1 (5 bases). The germline V gene has CDR1 MNHNS and CDR2 SASEGT. The CDR3 runs to 15 residues. V shed 1 base and J shed 3 bases, with 13 bases lying between them. The CDR3 region has the DNA TGTGCCAGCAGTGAAGTTGACGGGCAGGGCTACGAGCAGTACTTC. This sequence encodes CASSEVDGQGYEQYF.

This clonotype was found once. The CDR3 sequence is CSVAGTPNTEAFF. The CDR3 coding sequence is TGCAGTGTCGCCGGGACACCCAACACTGAAGCTTTCTTT. This chain connects TRBV20-1 to TRBJ1-1, with D maybe TRBD1 (6 bases). The CDR3 has 13 amino acids. V dropped 7 bases and J dropped 2 bases, with 14 bases sitting between them. CDR1 is DFQATT and CDR2 is SNEGSKA in the germline V gene (reference sequence).